Listed below are T cell receptor beta chains from one sample, sequenced in a study of post-analysis software for immune sequencing data. TCRdb reanalysed the PCR reads using MiXCR and keeps one entry per CDR3 protein. This table holds more than 450,000 distinct CDR3 sequences, around 44% found once. Material: blood. These receptors all come from a girl between 5 and 17 years old with multiple sclerosis. The CDR3 runs from the conserved cysteine through the conserved F or W. The D gene is left open where the match is weak. Clone sizes are given selectively: once, few, many, or a class where the clone is expanded.

- | TRBJ1-1 | - | TRBV18 | TGTGCCAGCTCACCACGGGGACAATTGAACACTGAAGCTTTCTTT | CASSPRGQLNTEAFF
- | TRBJ2-1 | many | TRBV29-1 | TGCAGCGTTGAAGATCAGACGAGCAATGAGCAGTTCTTC | CSVEDQTSNEQFF
- | TRBJ1-1 | - | TRBV20-1 | TGCAGTGCTCGAGGTGGAGTAGCTTTCTTT | CSARGGVAFF
TRBD2 | TRBJ2-7 | - | TRBV5-5 | TGTGCCAGCAGCCCGGGACTAGCGGGAGGACTATACGAGCAGTACTTC | CASSPGLAGGLYEQYF
- | TRBJ2-1 | - | TRBV12-3/TRBV12-4 | TGTGCCAGCAGTCGCCCGGACAGTGTCATGGTCAATGAGCAGTTCTTC | CASSRPDSVMVNEQFF
TRBD2 | TRBJ2-7 | - | TRBV12-3/TRBV12-4 | TGTGCCAGCACCCTAGCGGGAGGGGTTAACAATGAGCAGTACTTC | CASTLAGGVNNEQYF
- | TRBJ2-1 | few | TRBV7-2 | TGTGCCAGCAGCTTACTTGTTCGGGAGCAGTTCTTC | CASSLLVREQFF
- | TRBJ1-1 | - | TRBV29-1 | TGCAGCGTTATAGAGGCTTACCCTGAAGCTTTCTTT | CSVIEAYPEAFF
- | TRBJ2-7 | - | TRBV4-1 | TGCGCCAGCAACCAAGATTCTGCACTAACCTACGAGCAGTACTTC | CASNQDSALTYEQYF
- | TRBJ2-5 | few | TRBV10-3 | TGTGCCATCACAGGAGGGTTAACAGAGACCCAGTACTTC | CAITGGLTETQYF
TRBD1 | TRBJ2-5 | few | TRBV6-6 | TGTGCCAGCAGTAACCGGGACAGGGGGCCCGAGACCCAGTACTTC | CASSNRDRGPETQYF
- | TRBJ2-3 | - | TRBV5-1 | TGCGCCAGCAGCCCCCAGTTCCCAGCCTCCACAGATACGCAGTATTTT | CASSPQFPASTDTQYF
- | TRBJ1-6 | - | TRBV7-2 | TGTGCCAGCAGCTCCACAAGGGGGGGTAATTCACCCCTCCACTTT | CASSSTRGGNSPLHF
TRBD2 | TRBJ2-3 | few | TRBV5-1 | TGCGCCAGCAGCTTGGCCATGATAGCGGGAACTGATACGCAGTATTTT | CASSLAMIAGTDTQYF
TRBD2 | TRBJ2-3 | - | TRBV5-1 | TGCGCCAGCAGCTCCTCCTTGGGGGGGGGAAGCACAGATACGCAGTATTTT | CASSSSLGGGSTDTQYF
TRBD1 | TRBJ2-7 | - | TRBV7-2 | TGTGCCAGCAGCTTAATGGGACAGGGACCCTACGAGCAGTACTTC | CASSLMGQGPYEQYF
- | TRBJ2-7 | once | TRBV20-1 | TGCAGTGCTCGCCTCCCCACCTACGAGCAGTACTTC | CSARLPTYEQYF
- | TRBJ2-3 | many | TRBV20-1 | TGCAGTGCTAGAGAACGGGGCAGGGATACGCAGTATTTT | CSARERGRDTQYF
TRBD1 | TRBJ2-7 | few | TRBV24-1 | TGTGCCACCAGTGACCCCGGGACAGGCTCCTACGAGCAGTACTTC | CATSDPGTGSYEQYF
TRBD2 | TRBJ2-3 | - | TRBV10-3 | TGTGCCATCAGCCGGGGGGTAGTTTTGTACGATACGCAGTATTTT | CAISRGVVLYDTQYF
- | TRBJ2-3 | few | TRBV7-2 | TGTGCCAGCAGCTTAGTGGTGTTCAGCACAGATACGCAGTATTTT | CASSLVVFSTDTQYF
TRBD1 | TRBJ1-1 | - | TRBV19 | TGTGCCAGTAGTGGGACAGACTTTAACACTGAAGCTTTCTTT | CASSGTDFNTEAFF
TRBD1 | TRBJ1-5 | - | TRBV18 | TGTGCCAGCTCACCTCAGGGGGACTATCAGCCCCAGCATTTT | CASSPQGDYQPQHF
- | TRBJ2-3 | few | TRBV7-9 | TGTGCCAGCAGTCAGGGGCTGTCAGATACGCAGTATTTT | CASSQGLSDTQYF
- | TRBJ2-7 | few | TRBV6-5 | TGTGCCAGCAGTTCCCACTTGGGGGAGCAGTACTTC | CASSSHLGEQYF
- | TRBJ2-5 | - | TRBV4-1 | TGCGCCAGCAGCGGTATTATCCGGAGGTCCCAAGAGACCCAGTACTTC | CASSGIIRRSQETQYF
- | TRBJ2-7 | - | TRBV10-1 | TGCGCCAGCAGCTTTTCCGGGGACACCTACGAGCAGTACTTC | CASSFSGDTYEQYF
- | TRBJ2-4 | - | TRBV5-1 | TGCGCCAGCAGTCCCGGGTCCGCCAAAAACATTCAGTACTTC | CASSPGSAKNIQYF
- | TRBJ2-4 | few | TRBV12-3/TRBV12-4 | TGTGCCAGCACCCTAGCCAAAAACATTCAGTACTTC | CASTLAKNIQYF
- | TRBJ2-5 | - | TRBV5-1 | TGCGCCAGCAGCCCCTCCGGGGCAGCCCAAGAGACCCAGTACTTC | CASSPSGAAQETQYF
- | TRBJ2-1 | once | TRBV12-3/TRBV12-4 | TGTGCCAGCAGCCCCGGGGATCCCTCGAGGAATGAGCAGTTCTTC | CASSPGDPSRNEQFF
- | TRBJ2-7 | - | TRBV10-3 | TGTGCCATCGGACACGAGCAGTACTTC | CAIGHEQYF
- | TRBJ2-7 | many | TRBV5-1 | TGCGCCAGCAGCTTGGGAGGATCTACCTACGAGCAGTACTTC | CASSLGGSTYEQYF
- | TRBJ2-3 | - | TRBV28 | TGTGCCAGCAGTTTATATCGGCATCTCACAGATACGCAGTATTTT | CASSLYRHLTDTQYF
TRBD1 | TRBJ2-7 | - | TRBV3-1 | TGTGCCAGCAGCCCCTATGGGACAGGGAAGGACGAGCAGTACTTC | CASSPYGTGKDEQYF
- | TRBJ1-1 | few | TRBV12-3/TRBV12-4 | TGTGCCAGCAGGAATATCAGGGGCGCTGAAGCTTTCTTT | CASRNIRGAEAFF
- | TRBJ2-3 | - | TRBV12-3/TRBV12-4 | TGTGCCAGCAGTATGCTTAGCACAGATGTGCAGTATTTT | CASSMLSTDVQYF
- | TRBJ1-6 | - | TRBV10-3 | TGTGCCATCAGTGAGGGGGCAGCCAATAATTCACCCCTCCACTTT | CAISEGAANNSPLHF
- | TRBJ2-7 | few | TRBV5-1 | TGCGCCAGCAGCTTGGATACAGGCCCCTACGAGCAGTACTTC | CASSLDTGPYEQYF
- | TRBJ2-7 | few | TRBV13 | TGTGCCAGCAGCCCAATCCTGGAGAAAGACGAGCAGTACTTC | CASSPILEKDEQYF
TRBD1 | TRBJ1-5 | - | TRBV12-3/TRBV12-4 | TGTGCCAGCAGCTCACAGGGGATCGTCCAGCCCCAGCATTTT | CASSSQGIVQPQHF
TRBD2 | TRBJ2-7 | many | TRBV4-1 | TGCGCCAGCAGCCAGTTACCGGGACTAGCGGGGGGGTACGAGCAGTACTTC | CASSQLPGLAGGYEQYF
- | TRBJ2-3 | - | TRBV12-3/TRBV12-4 | TGTGCCAGCAGTTTGGGGCGTAGCACAGATGCGCAGTATTTT | CASSLGRSTDAQYF
TRBD2 | TRBJ2-3 | few | TRBV25-1 | TGTGCCAGTACTCTAGCGGGGGCGTATACGCAGTATTTT | CASTLAGAYTQYF
TRBD1 | TRBJ2-7 | few | TRBV25-1 | TGTGCCAGCAGTGACAACTACGCACGGGACAGGCTCGACGAGCAGTACTTC | CASSDNYARDRLDEQYF
TRBD2 | TRBJ2-5 | - | TRBV20-1 | TGCAGTGCTAGAGATATCCAGGCTAGCGGGGGGCCACTCCGGCGGGAGACCCAGTACTTC | CSARDIQASGGPLRRETQYF
- | TRBJ2-7 | few | TRBV7-9 | TGTGCCAGCAACAGGGGAGGACACGAGCAGTACTTC | CASNRGGHEQYF
TRBD1 | TRBJ2-1 | - | TRBV7-8 | TGTGCCAGCAGCCGGCGGGACAGGGGGTACTCCTACAATGAGCAGTTCTTC | CASSRRDRGYSYNEQFF
- | TRBJ1-2 | few | TRBV7-8 | TGTGCCAGCAGCTTTTATGGGCAGGAGGACTATGGCTACACCTTC | CASSFYGQEDYGYTF
- | TRBJ1-1 | few | TRBV29-1 | TGCAGCGGGGGGGCCACTACTGCGAACACTGAAGCTTTCTTT | CSGGATTANTEAFF
- | TRBJ2-1 | - | TRBV7-8 | TGTGCCAGCAGCTTATTAGGCGGCAGGTCCAATGAGCAGTTCTTC | CASSLLGGRSNEQFF
- | TRBJ2-3 | - | TRBV5-1 | TGCGCCAGCAGCTTGGAGTTCGCGGGGTTGGCCACAGATACGCAGTATTTT | CASSLEFAGLATDTQYF
- | TRBJ1-1 | - | TRBV29-1 | TGCAGCGTTGACAGGGAAGGGGAAGCTTTCTTT | CSVDREGEAFF
TRBD1 | TRBJ1-6 | few | TRBV5-1 | TGCGCCAGCAGAGGGACAGCCAATTCACCCCTCCACTTT | CASRGTANSPLHF